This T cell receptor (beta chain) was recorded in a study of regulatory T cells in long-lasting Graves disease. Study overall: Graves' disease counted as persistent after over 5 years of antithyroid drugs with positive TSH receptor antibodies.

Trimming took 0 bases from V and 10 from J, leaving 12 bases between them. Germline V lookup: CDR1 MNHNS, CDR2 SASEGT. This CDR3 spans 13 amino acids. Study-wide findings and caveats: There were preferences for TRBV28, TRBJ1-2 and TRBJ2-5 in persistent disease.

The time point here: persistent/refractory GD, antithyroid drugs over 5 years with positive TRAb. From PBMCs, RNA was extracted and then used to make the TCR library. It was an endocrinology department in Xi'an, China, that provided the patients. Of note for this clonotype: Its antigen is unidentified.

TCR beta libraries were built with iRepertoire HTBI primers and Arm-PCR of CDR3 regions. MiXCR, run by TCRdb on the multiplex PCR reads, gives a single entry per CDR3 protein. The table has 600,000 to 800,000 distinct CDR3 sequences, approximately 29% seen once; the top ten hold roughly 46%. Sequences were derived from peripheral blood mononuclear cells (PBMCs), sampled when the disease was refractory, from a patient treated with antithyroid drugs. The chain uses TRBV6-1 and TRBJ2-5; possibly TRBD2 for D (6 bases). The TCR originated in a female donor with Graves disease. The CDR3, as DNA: TGTGCCAGCAGTGAAGCCCAGCGGGTATTCCAGTACTTC. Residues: CASSEAQRVFQYF.